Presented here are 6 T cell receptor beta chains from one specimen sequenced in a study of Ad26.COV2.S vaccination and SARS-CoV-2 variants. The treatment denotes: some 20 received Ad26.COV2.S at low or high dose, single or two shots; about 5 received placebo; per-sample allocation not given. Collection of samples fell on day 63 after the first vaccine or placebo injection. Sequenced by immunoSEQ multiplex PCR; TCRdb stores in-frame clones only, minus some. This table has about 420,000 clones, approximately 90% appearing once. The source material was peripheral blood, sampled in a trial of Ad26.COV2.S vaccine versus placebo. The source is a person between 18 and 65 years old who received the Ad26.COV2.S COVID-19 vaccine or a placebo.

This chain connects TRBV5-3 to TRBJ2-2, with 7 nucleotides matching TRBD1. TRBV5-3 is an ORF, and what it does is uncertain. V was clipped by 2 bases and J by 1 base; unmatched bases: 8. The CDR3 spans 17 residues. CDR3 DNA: TGTGCCAGAAGCTTAGAAGCCGGGACAGAGAACACCGGGGAGCTGTTTTTT. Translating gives CARSLEAGTENTGELFF.

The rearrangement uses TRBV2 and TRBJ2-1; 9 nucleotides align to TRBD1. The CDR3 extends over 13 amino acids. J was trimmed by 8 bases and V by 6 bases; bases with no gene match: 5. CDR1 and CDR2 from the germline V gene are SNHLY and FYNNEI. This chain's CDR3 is CASSARTGDEQFF. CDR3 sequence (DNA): TGTGCCAGCAGCGCCAGGACAGGGGATGAGCAGTTCTTC.

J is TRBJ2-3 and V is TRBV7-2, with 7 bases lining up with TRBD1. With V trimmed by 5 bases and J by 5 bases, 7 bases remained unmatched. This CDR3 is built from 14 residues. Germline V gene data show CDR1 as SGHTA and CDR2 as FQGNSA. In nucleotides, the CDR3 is TGTGCCAGCAGCCCTCCCCCAGGGGGAGATACGCAGTATTTT. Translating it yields CASSPPPGGDTQYF.

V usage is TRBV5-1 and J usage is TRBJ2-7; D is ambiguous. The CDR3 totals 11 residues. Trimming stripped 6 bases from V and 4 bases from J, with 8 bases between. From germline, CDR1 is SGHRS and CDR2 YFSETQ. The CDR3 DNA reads TGCGCCAGCAATTCTCGGTACGAGCAGTACTTC. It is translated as CASNSRYEQYF.

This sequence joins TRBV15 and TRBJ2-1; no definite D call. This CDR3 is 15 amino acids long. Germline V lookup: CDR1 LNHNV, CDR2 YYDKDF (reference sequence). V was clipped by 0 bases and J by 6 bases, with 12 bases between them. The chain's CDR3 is CATSRDFGVGNEQFF. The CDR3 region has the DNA TGTGCCACCAGCAGAGATTTTGGGGTCGGCAATGAGCAGTTCTTC. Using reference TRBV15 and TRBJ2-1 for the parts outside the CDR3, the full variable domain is DAMVIQNPRYQVTQFGKPVTLSCSQTLNHNVMYWYQQKSSQAPKLLFHYYDKDFNNEADTPDNFQSRRPNTSFCFLDIRSPGLGDTAMYLCATSRDFGVGNEQFFGPGTRLTVL.

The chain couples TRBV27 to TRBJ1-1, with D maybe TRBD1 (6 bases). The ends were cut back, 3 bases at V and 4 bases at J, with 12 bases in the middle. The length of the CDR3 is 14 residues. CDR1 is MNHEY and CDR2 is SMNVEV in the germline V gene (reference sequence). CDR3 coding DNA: TGTGCCAGCAGTTTTGGGCAGGGGATCACTGAAGCTTTCTTT. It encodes CASSFGQGITEAFF.